Listed below are T cell receptor beta chains from one sample, sequenced in a study of shared clonotypes between healthy human individuals. Method: immunoSEQ multiplex PCR; TCRdb's copy keeps in-frame clones and lacks some. Counted here are roughly 2,000,000 clones, just under 95% occurring once; the ten biggest clones make up more than 0.95%. Sequenced: naive CD8+ T cells sorted from blood. The receptor set was obtained from a man younger than 35 in good health. Both conserved end residues are part of each CDR3. The D gene is left open where the match is weak. Some rows mark clone size as missing; the rest say once, few, many or name a class of expanded clone.

clone size: NA
V gene: TRBV7-9
D gene: NA
J gene: TRBJ2-2
CDR3 protein: CASSLGADTGELFF
CDR3 DNA: TGTGCCAGCAGCTTAGGGGCGGACACCGGGGAGCTGTTTTTT

clone size: NA
V gene: TRBV15
D gene: NA
J gene: TRBJ2-4
CDR3 protein: CATSRDTRFGLRNIQYF
CDR3 DNA: TGTGCCACCAGCAGAGATACCCGGTTCGGTTTACGGAACATTCAGTACTTC

clone size: NA
V gene: TRBV9
D gene: TRBD2
J gene: TRBJ2-1
CDR3 protein: CASSVEDGRPYEQFF
CDR3 DNA: TGTGCCAGCAGCGTAGAGGACGGGAGGCCCTATGAGCAGTTCTTC

clone size: NA
V gene: TRBV4-1
D gene: NA
J gene: TRBJ1-1
CDR3 protein: CASSHHRTANTEAFF
CDR3 DNA: TGCGCCAGCAGCCACCACAGGACCGCGAACACTGAAGCTTTCTTT

clone size: NA
V gene: TRBV6-1
D gene: NA
J gene: TRBJ2-7
CDR3 protein: CASSPIGPTVDEQYF
CDR3 DNA: TGTGCCAGCAGCCCTATCGGACCCACAGTCGACGAGCAGTACTTC

clone size: NA
V gene: TRBV2
D gene: NA
J gene: TRBJ1-1
CDR3 protein: CASPDKGNTEAFF
CDR3 DNA: TGTGCCAGCCCCGACAAAGGGAACACTGAAGCTTTCTTT

clone size: NA
V gene: TRBV29-1
D gene: NA
J gene: TRBJ1-5
CDR3 protein: CSYIGDGNQPQHF
CDR3 DNA: TGCAGCTATATAGGGGATGGCAATCAGCCCCAGCATTTT

clone size: NA
V gene: TRBV5-4
D gene: NA
J gene: TRBJ2-2
CDR3 protein: CASSLFTGELFF
CDR3 DNA: TGTGCCAGCAGCTTGTTTACCGGGGAGCTGTTTTTT

clone size: NA
V gene: TRBV7-2
D gene: NA
J gene: TRBJ2-3
CDR3 protein: CASSSSTDTQYF
CDR3 DNA: TGTGCCAGCAGCTCAAGCACAGATACGCAGTATTTT

clone size: NA
V gene: TRBV4-3
D gene: NA
J gene: TRBJ2-2
CDR3 protein: CASSLGGPNTGELFF
CDR3 DNA: TGCGCCAGCAGCCTAGGGGGGCCTAACACCGGGGAGCTGTTTTTT

clone size: NA
V gene: TRBV4-1
D gene: NA
J gene: TRBJ2-7
CDR3 protein: CASSQAQVYEQYF
CDR3 DNA: TGCGCCAGCAGCCAAGCGCAGGTGTACGAGCAGTACTTC

clone size: NA
V gene: TRBV5-4
D gene: NA
J gene: TRBJ2-7
CDR3 protein: CASSFSGGFQQYF
CDR3 DNA: TGTGCCAGCAGCTTTTCTGGGGGGTTTCAGCAGTACTTC

clone size: once
V gene: TRBV6-6
D gene: TRBD2
J gene: TRBJ2-3
CDR3 protein: CASSPGTSGEHTQYF
CDR3 DNA: TGTGCCAGCAGTCCCGGGACTAGCGGGGAGCATACGCAGTATTTT

clone size: NA
V gene: TRBV6-5
D gene: NA
J gene: TRBJ1-1
CDR3 protein: CASSYGAPTDTEAFF
CDR3 DNA: TGTGCCAGCAGTTACGGGGCCCCTACGGACACTGAAGCTTTCTTT

clone size: once
V gene: TRBV6-5
D gene: NA
J gene: TRBJ2-2
CDR3 protein: CASSLLSNTGELFF
CDR3 DNA: TGTGCCAGCAGTTTACTCAGCAACACCGGGGAGCTGTTTTTT

clone size: NA
V gene: TRBV5-4
D gene: NA
J gene: TRBJ2-5
CDR3 protein: CASSPLGEYGQETQYF
CDR3 DNA: TGTGCCAGCAGCCCCCTGGGTGAATACGGCCAAGAGACCCAGTACTTC

clone size: NA
V gene: TRBV5-1
D gene: TRBD2
J gene: TRBJ2-1
CDR3 protein: CASSATGTSGLDEQFF
CDR3 DNA: TGCGCCAGCAGCGCTACCGGGACTAGCGGGTTGGATGAGCAGTTCTTC

clone size: NA
V gene: TRBV9
D gene: NA
J gene: TRBJ2-5
CDR3 protein: CASSVEGGMAETQYF
CDR3 DNA: TGTGCCAGCAGCGTAGAAGGGGGGATGGCGGAGACCCAGTACTTC